The rows below give T cell receptor beta chains drawn from one sample of a study of T-cell memory formation after mild COVID-19. TCRdb reprocessed the 5' RACE reads with MiXCR, giving one entry per CDR3 protein. The table records more than 150,000 distinct CDR3 sequences, 15% to 20% of them present only once. The sequenced sample was PBMCs or a T cell subset sorted from them (not recorded which). Receptor source: a man aged 18 to 30 who had mild COVID-19 (a few samples of this study predate the infection). Cell type and time point are not known. The CDR3 runs from the conserved cysteine through the conserved F or W. Each record gives: CDR3 protein, J gene, V gene, D gene. The D gene is left open where the match is weak.

CDR3 protein: CASSTARTGIEQYF
J gene: TRBJ2-7
V gene: TRBV5-1
D gene: TRBD1

CDR3 protein: CASSLRGTNTEAFF
J gene: TRBJ1-1
V gene: TRBV12-3/TRBV12-4
D gene: TRBD1

CDR3 protein: CASTPSPGQGDETQYF
J gene: TRBJ2-5
V gene: TRBV6-5
D gene: TRBD1

CDR3 protein: CASSLAGSRVGELFF
J gene: TRBJ2-2
V gene: TRBV5-1
D gene: -

CDR3 protein: CASSTDRVSTDTQYF
J gene: TRBJ2-3
V gene: TRBV7-2
D gene: TRBD1

CDR3 protein: CASSWTRGIGYGYTF
J gene: TRBJ1-2
V gene: TRBV5-1
D gene: TRBD1

CDR3 protein: CASSLTGYTEAFF
J gene: TRBJ1-1
V gene: TRBV11-2
D gene: -

CDR3 protein: CASSLAGTGGQPQHF
J gene: TRBJ1-5
V gene: TRBV7-2
D gene: TRBD1

CDR3 protein: CASSSQPRDVNNEQFF
J gene: TRBJ2-1
V gene: TRBV5-1
D gene: -

CDR3 protein: CASRLDRAGNQPQHF
J gene: TRBJ1-5
V gene: TRBV7-2
D gene: TRBD1

CDR3 protein: CSVERGQSGYF
J gene: TRBJ2-3
V gene: TRBV29-1
D gene: -

CDR3 protein: CAISDGSSPLHF
J gene: TRBJ1-6
V gene: TRBV10-3
D gene: -

CDR3 protein: CASSLTLSRPGNTIYF
J gene: TRBJ1-3
V gene: TRBV7-9
D gene: -

CDR3 protein: CSARYMNTEAFF
J gene: TRBJ1-1
V gene: TRBV20-1
D gene: -

CDR3 protein: CASSQESQGRGNTIYF
J gene: TRBJ1-3
V gene: TRBV4-3
D gene: -

CDR3 protein: CASSLGVWDEQFF
J gene: TRBJ2-1
V gene: TRBV7-9
D gene: -

CDR3 protein: CATGGYSYNEQFF
J gene: TRBJ2-1
V gene: TRBV27
D gene: -

CDR3 protein: CSAQWGGGGNTQYF
J gene: TRBJ2-3
V gene: TRBV20-1
D gene: TRBD2

CDR3 protein: CASSPSGGRPDTQYF
J gene: TRBJ2-3
V gene: TRBV7-3
D gene: TRBD2

CDR3 protein: CASSPREDNEKLFF
J gene: TRBJ1-4
V gene: TRBV7-6
D gene: -

CDR3 protein: CASSLKGGGSVTDTQYF
J gene: TRBJ2-3
V gene: TRBV7-2
D gene: -

CDR3 protein: CASTPFLGANVLTF
J gene: TRBJ2-6
V gene: TRBV11-1
D gene: -

CDR3 protein: CASNQNVGGTQYF
J gene: TRBJ2-3
V gene: TRBV7-6
D gene: -

CDR3 protein: CASSSIQGSTGELFF
J gene: TRBJ2-2
V gene: TRBV6-2/TRBV6-3
D gene: TRBD1

CDR3 protein: CASGQLNTEAFF
J gene: TRBJ1-1
V gene: TRBV28
D gene: -

CDR3 protein: CASSAGRGIDAQYF
J gene: TRBJ2-5
V gene: TRBV7-8
D gene: TRBD2

CDR3 protein: CASRPDRGRRAFF
J gene: TRBJ1-1
V gene: TRBV6-5
D gene: TRBD1

CDR3 protein: CSAERRVKRKGYTF
J gene: TRBJ1-2
V gene: TRBV20-1
D gene: -

CDR3 protein: CASSSDRVSYEQYF
J gene: TRBJ2-7
V gene: TRBV5-1
D gene: TRBD1

CDR3 protein: CASSLGRSREQFF
J gene: TRBJ2-1
V gene: TRBV7-8
D gene: -

CDR3 protein: CASSFRQGNSPLHF
J gene: TRBJ1-6
V gene: TRBV7-9
D gene: -

CDR3 protein: CASSYKGGNTEAFF
J gene: TRBJ1-1
V gene: TRBV6-6
D gene: -

CDR3 protein: CASSSVMPYEQYF
J gene: TRBJ2-7
V gene: TRBV6-2/TRBV6-3
D gene: -

CDR3 protein: CASSSSGQETQYF
J gene: TRBJ2-5
V gene: TRBV7-9
D gene: TRBD2

CDR3 protein: CASSYGYGTGDEKLFF
J gene: TRBJ1-4
V gene: TRBV3-1
D gene: TRBD1

CDR3 protein: CASSEAHGSYEQYF
J gene: TRBJ2-7
V gene: TRBV2
D gene: -

CDR3 protein: CASSLEAGAETQYF
J gene: TRBJ2-5
V gene: TRBV5-6
D gene: -

CDR3 protein: CASSQDPRPGAGNIQYF
J gene: TRBJ2-4
V gene: TRBV4-2
D gene: -

CDR3 protein: CASSFQGEETQYF
J gene: TRBJ2-5
V gene: TRBV7-2
D gene: -

CDR3 protein: CASSQEGRETQYF
J gene: TRBJ2-5
V gene: TRBV3-1
D gene: -

CDR3 protein: CASSLLGILPRQPQHF
J gene: TRBJ1-5
V gene: TRBV28
D gene: -

CDR3 protein: CASTRTSGAKEQYF
J gene: TRBJ2-7
V gene: TRBV7-2
D gene: TRBD2

CDR3 protein: CASSFPQGTLDTF
J gene: TRBJ1-2
V gene: TRBV7-2
D gene: -

CDR3 protein: CASSQDPLASTDTQYF
J gene: TRBJ2-3
V gene: TRBV4-3
D gene: -

CDR3 protein: CASRRPGTGYGYTF
J gene: TRBJ1-2
V gene: TRBV12-3/TRBV12-4
D gene: TRBD1

CDR3 protein: CSAADGSNQPQHF
J gene: TRBJ1-5
V gene: TRBV20-1
D gene: -